This note documents a single T cell receptor beta chain sequence. Original analysis: Amplification from reference gene primers served as the basis for estimated nucleated cell counts. Libraries were prepared by immunoSEQ multiplex PCR; TCRdb keeps only in-frame clonotypes and omits some of them. V and J calls plus clone size are reproduced from that table; the DNA served to infer D and trimming. This sample carries some 490,000 clones, more than 85% of them seen once, and the ten largest clones take 6.5% to 8.5%. This specimen belongs to a study of blood T cell repertoires in COVID-19. The ends lost 6 bases at V and 4 bases at J; junction bases unmatched: 6. The germline V gene encodes CDR1 SGHTA and CDR2 FQGNSA. The CDR3 is 15 amino acids. Participant-given clinical history determined each cohort assignment.

The J gene is TRBJ2-1, the V gene TRBV7-2, with 10 bases aligning to TRBD2. The material sequenced was PBMCs or T cells enriched from blood (not recorded which). The TCR comes from an older woman who had recovered from COVID-19. The chain's CDR3 is CASSFGLAVYNEQFF. CDR3 nucleotide sequence: TGTGCCAGCAGTTTCGGACTAGCGGTGTACAATGAGCAGTTCTTC.